These 18 T cell receptor beta chains were all obtained from the same sample, sequenced in a study of OX40 agonist ivuxolimab in advanced cancers. Profiled with immunoSEQ multiplex PCR; TCRdb holds only in-frame clones, not every one. The table shows nearly 80,000 clones, with approximately 94% occurring only once. The input for sequencing was CD4+ or CD8+ T cells sorted from blood, taken in a trial of the OX40 agonist ivuxolimab. These receptors all stem from an adult with an advanced solid tumor such as melanoma, head and neck, liver or kidney cancer.

The chain joins TRBV7-9 to TRBJ2-2; 9 nucleotides line up with TRBD2. The length of the CDR3 is 16 residues. The trim removed 4 bases at V and 0 bases at J, leaving 3 bases unmatched. Germline V gives CDR1 SEHNR, CDR2 FQNEAQ (reference sequence). In DNA form, the CDR3 reads TGTGCCAGCAGCTCTGTAGCGGGAGCGAACACCGGGGAGCTGTTTTTT. Translated: CASSSVAGANTGELFF. The whole variable domain, remainder taken from reference TRBV7-9 and TRBJ2-2, is DTGVSQNPRHKITKRGQNVTFRCDPISEHNRLYWYRQTLGQGPEFLTYFQNEAQLEKSRLLSDRFSAERPKGSFSTLEIQRTEQGDSAMYLCASSSVAGANTGELFFGEGSRLTVL.

The chain links TRBV5-1 to TRBJ1-1, with 8 bases aligning to TRBD1. The V gene end was trimmed by 0 bases and the J gene end by 4 bases; junction bases not matched to a gene: 8. Per the germline V gene, CDR1 is SGHRS and CDR2 is YFSETQ. The CDR3 has 16 residues. The CDR3 here is CASSLVDRVVFTEAFF. CDR3 coding DNA: TGCGCCAGCAGCTTGGTGGACAGGGTGGTGTTCACTGAAGCTTTCTTT.

V gene TRBV27 combines with J gene TRBJ1-5; D might be TRBD1 (5 bases). Trimming left V 0 bases short and J 7 bases short, with 10 bases between. The CDR3 loop spans 14 amino acids. CDR1 MNHEY and CDR2 SMNVEV come from the germline V gene (reference sequence). CDR3 region: CASSLSAGNQPQHF. The CDR3, as DNA: TGTGCCAGCAGTTTATCAGCAGGGAACCAGCCCCAGCATTTT.

The genes are TRBV11-2 and TRBJ2-3, with 7 bases lining up with TRBD2. This CDR3 has 13 residues. Germline CDR1 and CDR2: SGHAT and FQNNGV. The trim removed 3 bases at V and 4 bases at J, leaving 1 base unmatched. The CDR3 DNA is TGTGCCAGCAGCTTGGGAGGGGCAGATACGCAGTATTTT. The encoded protein is CASSLGGADTQYF.

The chain combines TRBV28 with TRBJ2-7; TRBD1 matches 7 bases. The CDR3 covers 14 residues. Germline lookup yields CDR1 MDHEN and CDR2 SYDVKM. With 5 bases clipped from V and 2 bases from J, the junction kept 6 bases outside the gene matches. The CDR3 DNA reads as TGTGCCAGCAGTATCCGGACAGGAACCTACGAGCAGTACTTC. Protein: CASSIRTGTYEQYF.

V is TRBV11-2 and J is TRBJ2-3, with 9 bases aligning to TRBD2. The CDR3 is made up of 16 amino acids. V was pared by 2 bases and J by 2 bases, with 5 bases of the junction left unmatched. In germline, CDR1 is SGHAT, CDR2 FQNNGV. CDR3 DNA sequence: TGTGCCAGCAGCTTATTGGGCGGGGGGGCCACAGATACGCAGTATTTT. As protein: CASSLLGGGATDTQYF.

On this clone: Other DNA sequences in the same sample also yield this CDR3. The J gene is TRBJ2-7, the V gene TRBV7-9, with D tentatively TRBD1 or TRBD2 (5 bases each). V was trimmed by 5 bases and J by 2 bases, leaving 13 bases between them. Per the germline V gene, CDR1 is SEHNR and CDR2 is FQNEAQ (reference sequence). The CDR3 has 14 amino acids. CDR3 sequence reads: CASSLRDRPYEQYF. In nucleotides, the CDR3 is TGTGCCAGCAGCCTCCGGGACCGTCCCTACGAGCAGTACTTC. Supplemented by reference TRBV7-9 and TRBJ2-7, the full variable domain reads DTGVSQNPRHKITKRGQNVTFRCDPISEHNRLYWYRQTLGQGPEFLTYFQNEAQLEKSRLLSDRFSAERPKGSFSTLEIQRTEQGDSAMYLCASSLRDRPYEQYFGPGTRLTVT.

The genes are TRBV19 and TRBJ2-2; D is undetermined. CDR3 size: 13 residues. Trimming took off 3 bases at V and 5 bases at J, with 7 bases between the two ends. CDR1 is LNHDA and CDR2 is SQIVND in the germline V gene (reference sequence). The CDR3 loop reads CASSIFLTGELFF. CDR3 sequence (DNA): TGTGCCAGTAGTATTTTCTTGACCGGGGAGCTGTTTTTT. The full variable domain, completed using reference TRBV19 and TRBJ2-2, is DGGITQSPKYLFRKEGQNVTLSCEQNLNHDAMYWYRQDPGQGLRLIYYSQIVNDFQKGDIAEGYSVSREKKESFPLTVTSAQKNPTAFYLCASSIFLTGELFFGEGSRLTVL.

This clone was detected once. The rearrangement links TRBV4-1 to TRBJ1-3; D possibly corresponds to TRBD1 (6 bases). In germline, CDR1 is MGHRA, CDR2 YSYEKL. The CDR3 is 16 amino acids. Trimming took off 0 bases at V and 2 bases at J, with 11 bases between the two ends. The DNA for the CDR3 is TGCGCCAGCAGCCAAGATCCGGGACATACTGGAAACACCATATATTTT. As protein: CASSQDPGHTGNTIYF.

The chain links TRBV6-4 to TRBJ1-2; no clear D. Germline values: CDR1 MRHNA, CDR2 SNTAGT. With 2 bases removed from V and 8 bases from J, the gap between germline ends came to 12 bases. The CDR3 is made up of 13 amino acids. CDR3: CASSDPRSRGYTF. The CDR3 DNA sequence: TGTGCCAGCAGTGACCCCAGGTCCCGCGGCTACACCTTC.

This clone was detected once. The chain links TRBV4-1 to TRBJ2-7, with D uncertain. The CDR3 runs 14 residues. V was pared by 4 bases and J by 6 bases, with 16 bases between. CDR1 is MGHRA and CDR2 is YSYEKL in the germline V gene. The CDR3 coding sequence is TGCGCCAGCAGCCCAGGCACCCACCAGGCCGAGCAGTACTTC. Amino acids: CASSPGTHQAEQYF.

The CDR3 nucleotides read TGCGCCAGCAGCCCTGGACTAGCGGGTACCTACGAGCAGTACTTC. It encodes CASSPGLAGTYEQYF. The V gene is TRBV4-1, the J gene TRBJ2-7, with 11 bases fitting TRBD2. The CDR3 is 15 residues long. J lost 2 bases, V lost 4 bases, and 4 bases had no gene match. The germline gives CDR1 MGHRA, CDR2 YSYEKL.

V gene TRBV19 combines with J gene TRBJ2-7, with D unresolved. The CDR3 runs to 14 residues. Trimming cost V 1 base and J 0 bases, with 7 bases left between them. Germline CDR1 and CDR2: LNHDA and SQIVND (reference sequence). The CDR3 sequence: CASSIAGPSYEQYF. The CDR3 DNA reads as TGTGCCAGTAGTATAGCGGGTCCCTCCTACGAGCAGTACTTC.

This chain joins TRBV4-3 and TRBJ2-1; 7 nucleotides match TRBD1. This CDR3 is built from 15 residues. Germline CDR1 reads LGHNA; CDR2 reads YSLEER. Losses at the gene ends were 0 bases for V and 6 bases for J; bases not matched to a gene: 5. CDR3 sequence (DNA): TGCGCCAGCAGCCAAGATCGGGGACAGAGCAATGAGCAGTTCTTC. Its translation: CASSQDRGQSNEQFF.

This rearrangement joins TRBV27 to TRBJ1-2; 7 bases are a match to TRBD1. The CDR3 has 16 residues. The junction had 13 bases not matched to a gene; V was cut back by 5 bases and J by 4 bases. Germline-derived CDR1 and CDR2 are MNHEY and SMNVEV (reference sequence). The CDR3 protein is CASSPSGQQPLYGYTF. CDR3 nucleotides: TGTGCCAGCAGTCCATCGGGACAGCAGCCCCTCTATGGCTACACCTTC.

This chain joins TRBV28 and TRBJ2-6, with TRBD1 matching 10 bases. The CDR3 consists of 20 residues. Trimming took 3 bases from V and 4 from J; bases not matched to a gene: 15. The germline V gene has CDR1 MDHEN and CDR2 SYDVKM. The CDR3 nucleotides read TGTGCCAGCAGTTTTCTTGCCGGGACAGGGGTTTCGGAGGGGGCCAACGTCCTGACTTTC. Translating it yields CASSFLAGTGVSEGANVLTF. The full variable domain, its missing parts supplied by reference TRBV28 and TRBJ2-6, is DVKVTQSSRYLVKRTGEKVFLECVQDMDHENMFWYRQDPGLGLRLIYFSYDVKMKEKGDIPEGYSVSREKKERFSLILESASTNQTSMYLCASSFLAGTGVSEGANVLTFGAGSRLTVL.

V and J are TRBV5-1 and TRBJ2-7; D is ambiguous. Germline loops: CDR1 SGHRS, CDR2 YFSETQ. The CDR3 contains 14 residues. Trimming took off 0 bases at V and 0 bases at J, with 7 bases between the two ends. CDR3 nucleotides: TGCGCCAGCAGCTTGGGTCAAAGCTCCTACGAGCAGTACTTC. Translating gives CASSLGQSSYEQYF.

This chain connects TRBV5-1 to TRBJ2-1; a possible D gene is TRBD1 (6 bases). With 3 bases removed from V and 9 bases from J, the gap between germline ends came to 19 bases. The CDR3 contains 15 residues. Germline CDR1 SGHRS, CDR2 YFSETQ. The CDR3 coding sequence is TGCGCCAGCAGCTCGGGGAGTCAAGCCAGGGGTGAGCAGTTCTTC. Its translation: CASSSGSQARGEQFF.